The rows below give T cell receptor beta chains drawn from one sample of a study of T cells in Graves' hyperthyroidism and ophthalmopathy. TCRdb re-called the multiplex PCR reads with MiXCR, one entry per CDR3 protein. The sample has approximately 690,000 distinct CDR3 sequences, less than 25% seen once. Sequenced material: blood. The origin of the receptors is a man under 40 with Graves' ophthalmopathy. CDR3s include the opening cysteine and the closing phenylalanine or tryptophan.

V gene	J gene	CDR3 protein
TRBV27	TRBJ2-2	CASSLYGGTGELFF
TRBV2	TRBJ1-4	CASRVGGEKLFF
TRBV20-1	TRBJ2-7	CSAREGGLDYHEQYF
TRBV27	TRBJ1-5	CASSRGSHNQPQHF
TRBV7-9	TRBJ2-4	CASSFSLAKNIQYF
TRBV13	TRBJ1-2	CASSPGSNEGYTF
TRBV15	TRBJ2-3	CATSSGGGDTQYF
TRBV20-1	TRBJ2-3	CSASETSGTDTQYF
TRBV29-1	TRBJ1-5	CSVGDRGHQPQHF
TRBV6-1	TRBJ1-1	CASSARWGTEAFF
TRBV11-2	TRBJ1-2	CAGSLAGTGFVYGYTF
TRBV5-1	TRBJ2-1	CASSLALAGVNEQFF
TRBV5-4	TRBJ2-5	CASSLERSEETQYF
TRBV6-2/TRBV6-3	TRBJ2-2	CASSYSSTGELLF
TRBV6-1	TRBJ2-1	CASSAPSGRWNEQFF
TRBV29-1	TRBJ1-4	CSVGQGGNEKLFF
TRBV25-1	TRBJ2-3	CASSESAGVADTQYF
TRBV2	TRBJ2-6	CASSWDRGAGANVLTF
TRBV6-4	TRBJ2-7	CARRGTGAGEQYF
TRBV28	TRBJ2-1	CASSRGSVSHNEQFF
TRBV3-1	TRBJ1-5	CASSQDRGFQPQHF
TRBV6-1	TRBJ1-5	CASSPTRRSAYSNQPQHF
TRBV6-1	TRBJ1-1	CASSDYGGTEAFF
TRBV27	TRBJ2-5	CASSLLTGSETQYF
TRBV3-1	TRBJ1-1	CASSPQGLMNTEAFF
TRBV25-1	TRBJ1-3	CASRPLGANTIYF
TRBV11-2	TRBJ1-6	CASSLDLDASLHF
TRBV5-4	TRBJ2-2	CASSFVAGQGAGELFF
TRBV7-8	TRBJ2-6	CASSLRVGSSGANVLTF
TRBV6-2/TRBV6-3	TRBJ2-7	CASSTLTSTDEQYF